This T cell receptor beta chain was obtained from a study of technical replicates of blood from a few donors. The assay was immunoSEQ multiplex PCR, and TCRdb's table has in-frame clones only and misses some. The data hold about 83,000 clones, with around 94% observed a single time. The sequence was collected from a human donor in good health. Specimen: T cells isolated from PBMCs.

The CDR3 DNA sequence: TGCGCCAGCAGCCAATCGCTCAGCCGGGGTGACGAGCCCCAGCATTTT. Amino acids: CASSQSLSRGDEPQHF. V usage is TRBV4-1 and J usage is TRBJ1-5, with D unclear. Per the germline V gene, CDR1 is MGHRA and CDR2 is YSYEKL. The CDR3 length is 16 residues. V was shortened by 2 bases and J by 8 bases, with 19 bases between the two germline ends.